The T cell receptor (beta chain) described here comes from a study of cytomegalovirus exposure and HLA in healthy donors. Trimming removed 8 bases from V and 1 base from J; junction bases left unmatched: 14. The length of the CDR3 is 18 residues. Germline V CDR1 and CDR2: LNHDA, SQIVND (reference sequence). Both 60 Vbeta primers and 13 Jbeta primers went into the PCR. Clones were sequenced by immunoSEQ multiplex PCR, and TCRdb holds only the in-frame ones, with some missing. Of over 200,000 clones listed, 82% are singletons. The origin of this receptor is a middle-aged woman in good health and CMV-seropositive. The chain couples TRBV19 to TRBJ2-3, with 11 bases aligning to TRBD1. The material sequenced was PBMCs. CDR3 region: CASRPGTGGREGTDTQYF. DNA of the CDR3: TGTGCCAGTCGTCCCGGGACAGGGGGACGAGAGGGCACAGATACGCAGTATTTT. The full variable domain, completed using reference TRBV19 and TRBJ2-3, is DGGITQSPKYLFRKEGQNVTLSCEQNLNHDAMYWYRQDPGQGLRLIYYSQIVNDFQKGDIAEGYSVSREKKESFPLTVTSAQKNPTAFYLCASRPGTGGREGTDTQYFGPGTRLTVL.